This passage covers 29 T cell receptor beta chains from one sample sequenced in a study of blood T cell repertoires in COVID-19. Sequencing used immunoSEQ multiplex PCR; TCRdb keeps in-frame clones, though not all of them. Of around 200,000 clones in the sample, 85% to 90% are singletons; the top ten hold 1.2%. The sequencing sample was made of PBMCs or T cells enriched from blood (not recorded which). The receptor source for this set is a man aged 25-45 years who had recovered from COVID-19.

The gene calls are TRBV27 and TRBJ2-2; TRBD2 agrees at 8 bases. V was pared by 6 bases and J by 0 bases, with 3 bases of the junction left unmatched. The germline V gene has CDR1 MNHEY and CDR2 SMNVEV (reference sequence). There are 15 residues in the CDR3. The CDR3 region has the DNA TGTGCCAGCAGACCGGGACTAGCGAACACCGGGGAGCTGTTTTTT. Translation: CASRPGLANTGELFF.

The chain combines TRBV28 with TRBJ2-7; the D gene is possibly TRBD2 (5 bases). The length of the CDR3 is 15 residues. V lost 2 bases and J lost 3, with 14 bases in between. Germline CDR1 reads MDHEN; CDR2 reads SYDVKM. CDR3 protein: CASSLPGISHYEQYF. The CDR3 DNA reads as TGTGCCAGCAGTTTACCCGGGATTTCTCACTACGAGCAGTACTTC.

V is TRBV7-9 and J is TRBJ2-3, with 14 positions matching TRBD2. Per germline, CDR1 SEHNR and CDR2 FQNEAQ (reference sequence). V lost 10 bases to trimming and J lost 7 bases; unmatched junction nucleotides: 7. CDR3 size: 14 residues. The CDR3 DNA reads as TGTGCCACTCGACTAGCGGGGGGGCAGAATACGCAGTATTTT. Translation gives CATRLAGGQNTQYF.

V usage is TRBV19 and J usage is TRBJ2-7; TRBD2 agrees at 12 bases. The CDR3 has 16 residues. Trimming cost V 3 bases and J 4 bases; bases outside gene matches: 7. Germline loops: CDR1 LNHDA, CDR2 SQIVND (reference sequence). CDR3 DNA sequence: TGTGCCAGTAGTATGATGTGGACTAGCGGGACTTACGAGCAGTACTTC. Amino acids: CASSMMWTSGTYEQYF. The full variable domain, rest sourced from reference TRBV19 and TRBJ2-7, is DGGITQSPKYLFRKEGQNVTLSCEQNLNHDAMYWYRQDPGQGLRLIYYSQIVNDFQKGDIAEGYSVSREKKESFPLTVTSAQKNPTAFYLCASSMMWTSGTYEQYFGPGTRLTVT.

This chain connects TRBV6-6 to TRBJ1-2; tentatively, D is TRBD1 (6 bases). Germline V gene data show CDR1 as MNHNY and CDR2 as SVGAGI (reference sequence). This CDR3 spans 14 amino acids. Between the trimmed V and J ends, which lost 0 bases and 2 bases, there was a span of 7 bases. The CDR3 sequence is CASSYSTGNYGYTF. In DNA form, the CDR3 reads TGTGCCAGCAGTTACTCCACAGGGAACTATGGCTACACCTTC.

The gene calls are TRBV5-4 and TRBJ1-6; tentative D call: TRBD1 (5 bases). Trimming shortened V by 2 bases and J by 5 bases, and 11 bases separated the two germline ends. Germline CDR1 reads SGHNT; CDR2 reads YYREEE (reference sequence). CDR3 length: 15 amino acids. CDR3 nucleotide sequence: TGTGCCAGCAGCTTTGGCAGGGCGGATAATTCACCCCTCCACTTT. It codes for CASSFGRADNSPLHF.

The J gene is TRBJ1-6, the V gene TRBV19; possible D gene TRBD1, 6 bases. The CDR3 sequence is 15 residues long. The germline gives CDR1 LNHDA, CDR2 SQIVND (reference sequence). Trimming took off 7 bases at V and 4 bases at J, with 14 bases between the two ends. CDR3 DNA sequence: TGTGCCAGTACCCGGACAGATACGTATAATTCACCCCTCCACTTT. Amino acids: CASTRTDTYNSPLHF.

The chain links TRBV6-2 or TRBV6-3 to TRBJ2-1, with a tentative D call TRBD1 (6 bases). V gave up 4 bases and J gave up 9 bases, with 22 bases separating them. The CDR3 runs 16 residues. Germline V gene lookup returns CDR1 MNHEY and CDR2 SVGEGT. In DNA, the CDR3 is TGTGCCAGCAGTTTAAGGACAGTGCCCCTTATCCTTGAGCAGTTCTTC. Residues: CASSLRTVPLILEQFF.

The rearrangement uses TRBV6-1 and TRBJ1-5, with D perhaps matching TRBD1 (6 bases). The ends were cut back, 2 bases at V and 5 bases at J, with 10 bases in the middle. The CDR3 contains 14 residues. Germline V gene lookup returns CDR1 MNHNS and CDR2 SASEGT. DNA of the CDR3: TGTGCCAGCAGTGAACGGGGGGCAGATCAGCCCCAGCATTTT. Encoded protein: CASSERGADQPQHF.

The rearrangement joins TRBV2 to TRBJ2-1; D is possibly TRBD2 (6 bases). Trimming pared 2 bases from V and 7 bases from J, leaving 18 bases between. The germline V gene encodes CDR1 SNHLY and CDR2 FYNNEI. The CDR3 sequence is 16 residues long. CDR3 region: CASSELALWVRNEQFF. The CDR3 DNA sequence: TGTGCCAGCAGTGAACTAGCGCTCTGGGTTAGAAATGAGCAGTTCTTC.

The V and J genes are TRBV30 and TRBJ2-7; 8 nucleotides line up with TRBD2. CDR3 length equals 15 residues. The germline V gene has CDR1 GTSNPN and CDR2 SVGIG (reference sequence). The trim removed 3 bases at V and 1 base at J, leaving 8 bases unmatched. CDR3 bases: TGTGCCTGGAGCCCCGGGGGGGTTCAATCCTACGAGCAGTACTTC. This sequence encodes CAWSPGGVQSYEQYF.

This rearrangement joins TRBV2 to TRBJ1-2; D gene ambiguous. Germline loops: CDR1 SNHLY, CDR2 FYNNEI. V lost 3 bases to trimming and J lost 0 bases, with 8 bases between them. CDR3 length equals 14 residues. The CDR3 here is CASSDDSANYGYTF. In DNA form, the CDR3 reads TGTGCCAGCAGTGACGACTCCGCTAACTATGGCTACACCTTC. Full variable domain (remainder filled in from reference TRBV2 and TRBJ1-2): EPEVTQTPSHQVTQMGQEVILRCVPISNHLYFYWYRQILGQKVEFLVSFYNNEISEKSEIFDDQFSVERPDGSNFTLKIRSTKLEDSAMYFCASSDDSANYGYTFGSGTRLTVV.

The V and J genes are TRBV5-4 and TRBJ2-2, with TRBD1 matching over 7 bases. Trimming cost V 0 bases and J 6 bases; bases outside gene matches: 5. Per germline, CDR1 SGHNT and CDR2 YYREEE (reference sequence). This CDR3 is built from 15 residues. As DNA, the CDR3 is TGTGCCAGCAGCTTGGCCGGGCAGGGGGCCGGGGAGCTGTTTTTT. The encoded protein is CASSLAGQGAGELFF.

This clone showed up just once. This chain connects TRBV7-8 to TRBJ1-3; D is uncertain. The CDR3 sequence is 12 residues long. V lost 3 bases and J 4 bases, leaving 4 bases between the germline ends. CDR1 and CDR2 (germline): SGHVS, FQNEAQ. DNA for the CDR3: TGTGCCAGCAGCTTTGAGGGAAACACCATATATTTT. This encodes CASSFEGNTIYF.

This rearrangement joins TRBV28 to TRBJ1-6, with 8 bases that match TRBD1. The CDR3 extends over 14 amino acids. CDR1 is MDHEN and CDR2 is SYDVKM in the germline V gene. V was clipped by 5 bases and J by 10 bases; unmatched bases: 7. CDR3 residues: CASSPQGGESPLHF. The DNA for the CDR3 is TGTGCCAGCAGTCCACAGGGGGGTGAATCACCCCTCCACTTT.

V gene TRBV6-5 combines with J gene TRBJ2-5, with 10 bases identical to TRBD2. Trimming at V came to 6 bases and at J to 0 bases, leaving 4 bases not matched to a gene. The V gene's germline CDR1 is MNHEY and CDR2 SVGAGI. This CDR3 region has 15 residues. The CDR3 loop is CASSRTSGYQETQYF. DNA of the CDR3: TGTGCCAGCAGCAGGACTAGCGGATACCAAGAGACCCAGTACTTC.

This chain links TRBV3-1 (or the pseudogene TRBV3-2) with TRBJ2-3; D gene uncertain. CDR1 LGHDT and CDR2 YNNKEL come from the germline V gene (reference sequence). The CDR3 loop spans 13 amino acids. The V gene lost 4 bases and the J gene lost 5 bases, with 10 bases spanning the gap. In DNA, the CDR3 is TGTGCCAGCAGCCTATCAGAGGTAGATACGCAGTATTTT. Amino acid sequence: CASSLSEVDTQYF.

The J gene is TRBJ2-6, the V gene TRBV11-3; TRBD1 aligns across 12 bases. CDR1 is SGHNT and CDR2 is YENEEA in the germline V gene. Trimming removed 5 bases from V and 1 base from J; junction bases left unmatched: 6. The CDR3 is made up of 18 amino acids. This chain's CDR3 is CASSPGQGASSGANVLTF. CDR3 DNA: TGTGCCAGCAGCCCGGGACAGGGGGCATCGTCTGGGGCCAACGTCCTGACTTTC.

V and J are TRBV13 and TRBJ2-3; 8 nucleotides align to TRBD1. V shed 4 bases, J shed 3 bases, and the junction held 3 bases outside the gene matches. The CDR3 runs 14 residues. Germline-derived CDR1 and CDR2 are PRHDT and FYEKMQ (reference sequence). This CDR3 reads CASSSTGDTDTQYF. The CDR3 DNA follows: TGTGCCAGCAGCTCGACAGGGGATACAGATACGCAGTATTTT.

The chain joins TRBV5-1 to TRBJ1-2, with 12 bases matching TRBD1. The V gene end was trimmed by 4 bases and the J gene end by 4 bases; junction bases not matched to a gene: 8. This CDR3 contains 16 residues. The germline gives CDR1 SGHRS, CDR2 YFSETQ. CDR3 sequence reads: CASSATGTGGLYGYTF. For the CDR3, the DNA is TGCGCCAGCAGCGCAACCGGGACAGGGGGCCTCTATGGCTACACCTTC.

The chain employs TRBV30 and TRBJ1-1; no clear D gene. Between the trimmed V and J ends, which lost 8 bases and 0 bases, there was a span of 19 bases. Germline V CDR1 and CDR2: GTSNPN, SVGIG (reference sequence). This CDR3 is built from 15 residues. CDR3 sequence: CASLLAAFMNTEAFF. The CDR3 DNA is TGTGCCAGCCTACTCGCAGCGTTTATGAACACTGAAGCTTTCTTT.

The CDR3 DNA reads TGCAGCGGCGTACAAGGGGGCTATGGCTACACCTTC. Protein: CSGVQGGYGYTF. This chain joins TRBV29-1 and TRBJ1-2, with D perhaps TRBD1 (6 bases). This CDR3 is built from 12 residues. Trimming left V 7 bases short and J 4 bases short, with 13 bases between. Germline-derived CDR1 and CDR2 are SQVTM and ANQGSEA. The entire variable domain, with the rest obtained from reference TRBV29-1 and TRBJ1-2, is as follows: SAVISQKPSRDICQRGTSLTIQCQVDSQVTMMFWYRQQPGQSLTLIATANQGSEATYESGFVIDKFPISRPNLTFSTLTVSNMSPEDSSIYLCSGVQGGYGYTFGSGTRLTVV.

For the CDR3, the DNA is TGTGCCAGCTCACCCAACCGGGTCGCCCGATCTAATGAAAAACTGTTTTTT. Protein sequence: CASSPNRVARSNEKLFF. This sequence joins TRBV18 and TRBJ1-4, with no clear D. Germline V lookup: CDR1 KGHSH, CDR2 LQKENI. This CDR3 has 17 residues. Trimming removed 3 bases from V and 3 bases from J, with 17 bases in between.

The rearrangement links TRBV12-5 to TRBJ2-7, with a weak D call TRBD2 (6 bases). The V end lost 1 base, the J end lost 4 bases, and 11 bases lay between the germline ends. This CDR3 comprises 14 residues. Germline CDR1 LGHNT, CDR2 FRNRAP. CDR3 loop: CASGLGREVYEQYF. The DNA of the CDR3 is TGTGCTAGTGGTTTGGGGCGGGAAGTATACGAGCAGTACTTC.

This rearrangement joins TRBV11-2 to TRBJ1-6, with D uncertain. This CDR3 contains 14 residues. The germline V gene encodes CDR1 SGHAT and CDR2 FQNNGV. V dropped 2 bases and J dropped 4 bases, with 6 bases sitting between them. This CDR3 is CASSLQIYNSPLHF. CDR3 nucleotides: TGTGCCAGCAGCTTACAGATTTATAATTCACCCCTCCACTTT.

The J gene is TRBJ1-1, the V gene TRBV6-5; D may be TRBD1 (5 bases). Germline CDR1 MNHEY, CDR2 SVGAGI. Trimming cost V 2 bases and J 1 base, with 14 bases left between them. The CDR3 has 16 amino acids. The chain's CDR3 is CASSYTMTARNTEAFF. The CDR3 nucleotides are TGTGCCAGCAGTTACACCATGACAGCTAGGAACACTGAAGCTTTCTTT.

CDR3 DNA: TGTGCCAGCAGTTCGCGCAAGACAGTTAGCAATCAGCCCCAGCATTTT. This encodes CASSSRKTVSNQPQHF. V and J are TRBV28 and TRBJ1-5, with a possible D match to TRBD1 (5 bases). CDR1 and CDR2 (germline): MDHEN, SYDVKM. Deletions cut 4 bases from V and 0 bases from J, with 13 bases between. This CDR3 has 16 residues.

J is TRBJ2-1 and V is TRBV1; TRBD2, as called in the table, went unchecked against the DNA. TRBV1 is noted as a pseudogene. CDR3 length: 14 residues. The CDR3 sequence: CTSSQAGGYNEQFF. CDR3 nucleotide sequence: TGCACCAGCAGCCAAGCGGGGGGATACAATGAGCAGTTCTTC.

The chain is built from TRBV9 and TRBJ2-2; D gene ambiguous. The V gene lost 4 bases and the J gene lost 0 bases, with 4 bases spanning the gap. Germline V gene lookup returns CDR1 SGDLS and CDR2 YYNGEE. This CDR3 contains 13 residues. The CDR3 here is CASSRANTGELFF. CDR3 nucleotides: TGTGCCAGCAGCAGAGCGAACACCGGGGAGCTGTTTTTT.